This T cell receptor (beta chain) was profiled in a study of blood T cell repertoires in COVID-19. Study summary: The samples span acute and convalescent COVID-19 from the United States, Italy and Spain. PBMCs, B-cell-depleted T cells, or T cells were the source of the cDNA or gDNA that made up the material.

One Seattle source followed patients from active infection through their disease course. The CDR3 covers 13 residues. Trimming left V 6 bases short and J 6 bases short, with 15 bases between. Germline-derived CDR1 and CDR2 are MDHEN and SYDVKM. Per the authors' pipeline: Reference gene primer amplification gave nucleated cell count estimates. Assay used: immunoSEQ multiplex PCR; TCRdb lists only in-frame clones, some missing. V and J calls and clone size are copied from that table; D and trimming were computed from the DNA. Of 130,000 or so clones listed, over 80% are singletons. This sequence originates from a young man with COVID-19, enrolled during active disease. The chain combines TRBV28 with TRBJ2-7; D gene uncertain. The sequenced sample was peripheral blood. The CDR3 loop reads CASSSPRVGEQYF. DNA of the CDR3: TGTGCCAGCAGCTCACCTCGGGTCGGCGAGCAGTACTTC.